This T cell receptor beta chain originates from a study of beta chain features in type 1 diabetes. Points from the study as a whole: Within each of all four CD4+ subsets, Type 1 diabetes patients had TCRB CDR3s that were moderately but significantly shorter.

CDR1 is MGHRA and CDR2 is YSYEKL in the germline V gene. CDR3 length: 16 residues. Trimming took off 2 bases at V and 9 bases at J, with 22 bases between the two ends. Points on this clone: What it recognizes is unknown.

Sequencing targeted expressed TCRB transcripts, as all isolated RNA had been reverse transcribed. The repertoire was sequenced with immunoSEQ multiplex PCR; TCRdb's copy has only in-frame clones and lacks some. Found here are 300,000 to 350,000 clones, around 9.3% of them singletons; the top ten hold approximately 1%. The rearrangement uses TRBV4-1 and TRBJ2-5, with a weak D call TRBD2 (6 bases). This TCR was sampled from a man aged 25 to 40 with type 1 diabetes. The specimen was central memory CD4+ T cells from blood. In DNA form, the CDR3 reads TGCGCCAGCAGCCAAACGGACCTATTTCAGTCGGGGGCCCAGTACTTC. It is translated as CASSQTDLFQSGAQYF.